One and the same sample provided the 11 T cell receptor beta chains below, sequenced in a study of blood T cells in healthy people across ages (dated by TCRdb to the mid-2010s). The library was produced with 5' RACE. The sequencing machine was an Illumina HiSeq 2500. A second PCR of roughly 7 to 11 cycles was performed with a sample-barcoded 5' primer and a J-beta primer mix. TCRdb ran its own pipeline on the public reads, namely fastp trimming at Q25 and MiXCR clone calling, and kept in-frame beta chains. Rows with one shared CDR3 protein collapse into an entry with the most common genes and DNA. The sample profile shows over 1.5 million distinct CDR3 sequences; roughly 50% of them were found once. The top ten clonotypes cover roughly 2% of the sample. Sequences were obtained from blood. Every receptor here comes from a woman aged 40 to 50 in good health.

The CDR3 DNA reads TGTGCCAGCAGTTTCGGGACTAGCGGGAGCCCCGAGCAGTACTTC. Protein: CASSFGTSGSPEQYF. The rearrangement joins TRBV6-6 to TRBJ2-5; 14 bases map to TRBD2. The assigned J gene may be wrong: the sequence end matches TRBJ2-7 better. This CDR3 has 15 amino acids. CDR1 is MNHNY, CDR2 SVGAGI, per germline (reference sequence).

J is TRBJ1-2 and V is TRBV11-2, with D unclear. The V gene lost 10 bases and the J gene lost 0 bases, with 6 bases spanning the gap. The CDR3 has 11 residues. Per the germline V gene, CDR1 is SGHAT and CDR2 is FQNNGV. This CDR3 is CAIQTNYGYTF. The CDR3, as DNA: TGTGCCATCCAAACTAACTATGGCTACACCTTC.

The chain employs TRBV29-1 and TRBJ1-4; 7 bases map to TRBD1. This CDR3 is built from 14 residues. Germline CDR1 and CDR2: SQVTM and ANQGSEA. The junction had 12 bases not matched to a gene; V was cut back by 6 bases and J by 8 bases. CDR3 sequence: CSVNEGVRGEKLFF. The CDR3 bases are TGCAGCGTCAACGAGGGGGTCAGGGGGGAAAAACTGTTTTTT.

About this clonotype itself: One end of the junction fails to match germline, which may point to a read error. J is TRBJ2-7 and V is TRBV28, with D possibly being TRBD2 (6 bases). Per germline, CDR1 MDHEN and CDR2 SYDVKM. The CDR3 has 11 amino acids. The CDR3 nucleotides read TGTGCCGGCAGTGAGGAGGGGGAGCAGTACTTC. It specifies CAGSEEGEQYF.

The chain joins TRBV4-3 to TRBJ2-5, with a tentative D call TRBD2 (5 bases). Per germline, CDR1 LGHNA and CDR2 YSLEER. The CDR3 runs 14 residues. Trimming took off 3 bases at V and 7 bases at J, with 15 bases between the two ends. CDR3 nucleotide sequence: TGCGCCAGCAGCCATGAGGGAAGGATCGGGACCCAGTACTTC. This translates into CASSHEGRIGTQYF.

V usage is TRBV20-1 and J usage is TRBJ2-5, with TRBD2 identical over 11 bases. There are 14 residues in the CDR3. Trimming took 0 bases from V and 7 from J; bases not matched to a gene: 4. Germline V gene data show CDR1 as DFQATT and CDR2 as SNEGSKA (reference sequence). The CDR3 nucleotides read TGCAGTGCTAGAGATCTAGCGGGGGGCGGGACCCAGTACTTC. It codes for CSARDLAGGGTQYF.

The J gene is TRBJ1-5, the V gene TRBV7-4; D might be TRBD1 (6 bases). This CDR3 is 17 amino acids long. Germline values: CDR1 SGHVT, CDR2 SQSDAQ. V shed 2 bases and J shed 9 bases, with 23 bases lying between them. CDR3 residues: CASSLLQGKGLIRPQHF. The CDR3 DNA sequence: TGTGCCAGCAGCTTATTACAGGGAAAGGGGCTAATCAGGCCCCAGCATTTT.

The chain carries TRBV3-1 and TRBJ1-2; D remains unclear. Trimming took off 3 bases at V and 7 bases at J, with 24 bases between the two ends. The CDR3 runs 17 residues. CDR1 is LGHDT, CDR2 YNNKEL, per germline (reference sequence). The CDR3 nucleotides are TGTGCCAGCAGCCACTTGATAGGGATCTCGACCGGTGGTGGCTACACCTTC. This sequence encodes CASSHLIGISTGGGYTF.

V is TRBV6-5 and J is TRBJ2-5, with 9 bases matching TRBD1. The CDR3 sequence is 17 residues long. The germline CDR1 and CDR2 sequences are MNHEY and SVGAGI. Trimming took 2 bases from V and 0 from J; bases not matched to a gene: 7. CDR3 DNA: TGTGCCAGCAGTTACACGGGACAGGGAAAGTACCAAGAGACCCAGTACTTC. Amino acid sequence: CASSYTGQGKYQETQYF.

The chain links TRBV29-1 to TRBJ1-5, with TRBD1 matching 8 bases. The germline V gene has CDR1 SQVTM and CDR2 ANQGSEA. V lost 8 bases, J lost 5 bases, and 8 bases stayed unmatched. The CDR3 consists of 13 residues. The DNA of the CDR3 is TGCAGCACAGGGGGGGGTCTCGATCAGCCCCAGCATTTT. Translated, it gives CSTGGGLDQPQHF.

The chain uses TRBV27 and TRBJ1-5; no definite D call. The CDR3 is made up of 14 amino acids. V gave up 7 bases and J gave up 2 bases, with 12 bases separating them. Germline CDR1 reads MNHEY; CDR2 reads SMNVEV (reference sequence). CDR3 region: CASTDGSGNQPQHF. The CDR3 region has the DNA TGTGCCAGCACCGACGGTTCGGGCAATCAGCCCCAGCATTTT.